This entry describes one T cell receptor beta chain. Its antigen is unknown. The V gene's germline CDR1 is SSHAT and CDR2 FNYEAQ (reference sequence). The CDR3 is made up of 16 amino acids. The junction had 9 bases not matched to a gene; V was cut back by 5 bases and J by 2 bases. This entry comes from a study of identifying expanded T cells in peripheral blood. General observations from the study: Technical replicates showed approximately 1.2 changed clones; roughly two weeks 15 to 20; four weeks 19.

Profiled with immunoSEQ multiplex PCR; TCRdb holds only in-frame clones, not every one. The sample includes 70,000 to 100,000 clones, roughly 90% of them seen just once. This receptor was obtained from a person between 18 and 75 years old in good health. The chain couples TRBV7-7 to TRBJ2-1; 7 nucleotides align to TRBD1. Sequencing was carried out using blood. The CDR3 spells CASSPRSGGAYNEQFF. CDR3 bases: TGTGCCAGCAGCCCCCGCTCAGGGGGAGCCTACAATGAGCAGTTCTTC.